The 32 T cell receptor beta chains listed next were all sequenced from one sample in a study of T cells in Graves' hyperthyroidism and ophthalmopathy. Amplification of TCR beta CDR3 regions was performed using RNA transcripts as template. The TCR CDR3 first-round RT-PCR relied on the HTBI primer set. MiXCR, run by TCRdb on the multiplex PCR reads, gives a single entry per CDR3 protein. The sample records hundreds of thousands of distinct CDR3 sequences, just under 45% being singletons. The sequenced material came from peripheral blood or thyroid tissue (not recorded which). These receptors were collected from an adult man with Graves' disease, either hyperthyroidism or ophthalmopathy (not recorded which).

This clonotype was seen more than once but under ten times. CDR3: CASSLVVRGEQYF. The CDR3 nucleotides are TGTGCCAGCAGCTTAGTGGTGCGAGGCGAGCAGTACTTC. This chain uses TRBV7-2 with TRBJ2-7, with D unresolved. The germline V and J ends were trimmed by 1 base and 6 bases, with 10 bases remaining between them. This CDR3 has 13 amino acids. Germline CDR1 reads SGHTA; CDR2 reads FQGNSA.

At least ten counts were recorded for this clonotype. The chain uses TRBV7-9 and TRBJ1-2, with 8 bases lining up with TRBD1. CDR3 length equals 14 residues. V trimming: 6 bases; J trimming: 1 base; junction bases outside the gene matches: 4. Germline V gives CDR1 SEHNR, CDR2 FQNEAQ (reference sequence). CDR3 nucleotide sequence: TGTGCCAGCAGACCGGACAGGGTTAACTATGGCTACACCTTC. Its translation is CASRPDRVNYGYTF.

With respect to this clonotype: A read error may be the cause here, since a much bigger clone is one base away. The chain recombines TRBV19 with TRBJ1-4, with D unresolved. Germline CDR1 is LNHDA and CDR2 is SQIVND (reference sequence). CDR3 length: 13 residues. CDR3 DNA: TGTGCCAGTGGAGATACGGGCAAGGAAAAACTGTCTTTT. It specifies CASGDTGKEKLSF. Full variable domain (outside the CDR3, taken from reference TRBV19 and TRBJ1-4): DGGITQSPKYLFRKEGQNVTLSCEQNLNHDAMYWYRQDPGQGLRLIYYSQIVNDFQKGDIAEGYSVSREKKESFPLTVTSAQKNPTAFYLCASGDTGKEKLSFGSGTQLSVL.

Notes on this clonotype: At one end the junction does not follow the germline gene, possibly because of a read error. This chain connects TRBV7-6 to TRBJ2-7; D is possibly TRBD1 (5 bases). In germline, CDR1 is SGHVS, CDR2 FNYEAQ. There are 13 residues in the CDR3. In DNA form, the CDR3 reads TGTGCCAGCAGCTTAGGCGACAGCTACGACCAGTACTTC. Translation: CASSLGDSYDQYF.

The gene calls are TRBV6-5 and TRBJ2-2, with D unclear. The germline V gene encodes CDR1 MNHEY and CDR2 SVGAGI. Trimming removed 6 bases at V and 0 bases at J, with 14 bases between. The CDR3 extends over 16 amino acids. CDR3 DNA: TGTGCCAGCAGACCCATAGCCGTGGCGAACACCGGGGAGCTGTTTTTT. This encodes CASRPIAVANTGELFF.

The CDR3 DNA sequence: TGCGCCAGCAGCCAAGGGTGGAAGTCGGGTCAGCCCCAGCATTTT. Its translation: CASSQGWKSGQPQHF. The J gene is TRBJ1-5, the V gene TRBV4-1; D is unclear. CDR3 length: 15 amino acids. Trimming removed 1 base from V and 6 bases from J, with 13 bases in between. From germline, CDR1 is MGHRA and CDR2 YSYEKL.

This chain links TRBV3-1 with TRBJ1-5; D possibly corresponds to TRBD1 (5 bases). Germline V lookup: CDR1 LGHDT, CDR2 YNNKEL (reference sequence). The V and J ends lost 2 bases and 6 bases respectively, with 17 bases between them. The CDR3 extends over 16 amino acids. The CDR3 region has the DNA TGTGCCAGCAGCCAAAGTGTTGGGGGATCAAGTCAGCCCCAGCATTTT. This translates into CASSQSVGGSSQPQHF.

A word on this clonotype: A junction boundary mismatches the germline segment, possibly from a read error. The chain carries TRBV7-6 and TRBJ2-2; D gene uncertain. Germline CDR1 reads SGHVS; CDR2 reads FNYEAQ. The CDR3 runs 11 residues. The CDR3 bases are TGTGCCACCAGCTTACAGGGGGAGCTGTTTTTT. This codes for CATSLQGELFF.

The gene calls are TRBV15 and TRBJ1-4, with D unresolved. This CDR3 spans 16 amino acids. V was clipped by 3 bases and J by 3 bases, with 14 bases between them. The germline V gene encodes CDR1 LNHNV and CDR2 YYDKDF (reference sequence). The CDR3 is CATSSKMGGSNEKLFF. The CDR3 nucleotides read TGTGCCACCAGCAGTAAAATGGGAGGATCTAATGAAAAACTGTTTTTT.

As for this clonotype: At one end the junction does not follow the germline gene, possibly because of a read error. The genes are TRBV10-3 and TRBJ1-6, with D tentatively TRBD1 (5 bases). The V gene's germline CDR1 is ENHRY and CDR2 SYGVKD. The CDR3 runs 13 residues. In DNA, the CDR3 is TGTGCCAACAGTCGGGACCGATATTCACCCCTCCACTTT. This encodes CANSRDRYSPLHF.

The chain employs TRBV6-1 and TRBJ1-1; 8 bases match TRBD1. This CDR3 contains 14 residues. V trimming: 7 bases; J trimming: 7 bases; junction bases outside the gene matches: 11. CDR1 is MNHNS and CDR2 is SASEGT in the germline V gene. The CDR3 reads CASMQGALTIEAFF. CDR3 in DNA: TGTGCCAGCATGCAGGGGGCGCTGACGATTGAAGCTTTCTTT.

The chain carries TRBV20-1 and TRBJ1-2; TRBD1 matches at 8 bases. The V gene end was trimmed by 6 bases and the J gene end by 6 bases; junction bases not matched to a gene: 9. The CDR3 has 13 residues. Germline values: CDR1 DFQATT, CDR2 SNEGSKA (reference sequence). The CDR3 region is CSAAGTGGHGYTF. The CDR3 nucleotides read TGCAGTGCCGCCGGGACAGGCGGGCATGGCTACACCTTC.

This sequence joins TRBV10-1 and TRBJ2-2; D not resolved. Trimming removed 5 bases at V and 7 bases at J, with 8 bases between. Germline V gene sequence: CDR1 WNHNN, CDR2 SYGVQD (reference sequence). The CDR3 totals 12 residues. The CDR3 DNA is TGCGCCAGCAGTTCCATGGACGGGGAGCTGTTTTTT. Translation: CASSSMDGELFF.

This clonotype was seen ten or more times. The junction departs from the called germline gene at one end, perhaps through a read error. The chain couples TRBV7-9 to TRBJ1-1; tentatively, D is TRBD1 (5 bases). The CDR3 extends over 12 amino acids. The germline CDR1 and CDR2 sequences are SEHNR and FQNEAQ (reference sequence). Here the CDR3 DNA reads TGTGCCAGCAGCTTAGTTCGGGGGACCGCCGACTTT. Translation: CASSLVRGTADF.

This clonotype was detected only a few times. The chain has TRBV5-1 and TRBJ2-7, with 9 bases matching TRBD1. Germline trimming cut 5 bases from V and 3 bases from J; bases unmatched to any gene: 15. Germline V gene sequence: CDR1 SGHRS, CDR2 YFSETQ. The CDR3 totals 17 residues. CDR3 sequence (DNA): TGCGCCAGCAGAACCGGGACAGGGTCGCCTTTTCGCTACGAGCAGTACTTC. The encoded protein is CASRTGTGSPFRYEQYF.

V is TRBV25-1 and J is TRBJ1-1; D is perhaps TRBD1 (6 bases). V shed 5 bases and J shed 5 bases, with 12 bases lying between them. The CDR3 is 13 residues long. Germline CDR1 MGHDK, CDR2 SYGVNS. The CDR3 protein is CASSNTGMTEAFF. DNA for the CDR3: TGTGCCAGCAGTAACACAGGGATGACTGAAGCTTTCTTT.

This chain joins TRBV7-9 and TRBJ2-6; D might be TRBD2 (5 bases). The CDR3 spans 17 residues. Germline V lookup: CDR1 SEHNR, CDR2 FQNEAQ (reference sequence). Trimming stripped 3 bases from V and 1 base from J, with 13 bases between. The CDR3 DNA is TGTGCCAGCAGCTTGAAGCTAGCAGTGTCTGGGGCCAACGTCCTGACTTTC. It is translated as CASSLKLAVSGANVLTF.

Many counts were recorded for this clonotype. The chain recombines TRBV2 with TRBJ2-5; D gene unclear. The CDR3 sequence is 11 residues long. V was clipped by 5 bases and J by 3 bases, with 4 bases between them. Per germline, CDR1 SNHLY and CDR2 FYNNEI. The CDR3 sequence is CASSNEETQYF. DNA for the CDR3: TGTGCCAGCAGTAATGAAGAGACCCAGTACTTC.

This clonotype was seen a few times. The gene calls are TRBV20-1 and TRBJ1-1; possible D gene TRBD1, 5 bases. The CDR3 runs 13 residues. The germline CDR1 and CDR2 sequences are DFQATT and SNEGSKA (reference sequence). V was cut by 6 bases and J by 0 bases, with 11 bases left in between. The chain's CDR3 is CSAQDTLNTEAFF. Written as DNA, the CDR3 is TGCAGTGCCCAGGACACTTTGAACACTGAAGCTTTCTTT.

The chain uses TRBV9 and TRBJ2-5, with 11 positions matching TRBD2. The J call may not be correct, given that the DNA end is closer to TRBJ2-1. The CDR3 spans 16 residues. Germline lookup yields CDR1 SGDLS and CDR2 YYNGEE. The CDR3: CASSVAGLAASGEQFF. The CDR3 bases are TGTGCCAGCAGCGTAGCGGGACTAGCGGCTTCGGGGGAGCAGTTCTTC.

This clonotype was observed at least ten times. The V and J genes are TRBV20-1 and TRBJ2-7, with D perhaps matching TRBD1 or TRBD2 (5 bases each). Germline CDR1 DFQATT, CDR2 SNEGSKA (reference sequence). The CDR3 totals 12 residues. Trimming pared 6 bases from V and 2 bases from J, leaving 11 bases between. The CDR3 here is CSAGDQTYEQYF. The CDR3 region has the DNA TGCAGTGCCGGGGACCAAACCTACGAGCAGTACTTC.

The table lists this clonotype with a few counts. In DNA, the CDR3 is TGTGCCAGTAGTACCATCGACAGGGGACGTGGCTACACCTTC. This translates into CASSTIDRGRGYTF. This sequence joins TRBV19 and TRBJ1-2; TRBD1 agrees at 8 bases. Trimming cost V 4 bases and J 7 bases; bases outside gene matches: 8. CDR1 and CDR2 from the germline V gene are LNHDA and SQIVND (reference sequence). This CDR3 region has 14 residues.

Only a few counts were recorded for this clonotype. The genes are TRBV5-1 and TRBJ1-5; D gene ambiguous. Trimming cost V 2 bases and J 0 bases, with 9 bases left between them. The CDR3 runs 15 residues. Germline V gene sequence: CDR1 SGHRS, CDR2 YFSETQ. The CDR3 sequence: CASSFEGNSNQPQHF. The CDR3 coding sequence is TGCGCCAGCAGCTTTGAGGGAAATAGCAATCAGCCCCAGCATTTT.

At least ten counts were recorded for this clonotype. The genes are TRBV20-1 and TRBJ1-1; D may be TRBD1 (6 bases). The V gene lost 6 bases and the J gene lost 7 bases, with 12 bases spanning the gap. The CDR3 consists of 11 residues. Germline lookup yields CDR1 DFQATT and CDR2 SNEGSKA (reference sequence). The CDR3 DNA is TGCAGTGCAAACAGGGCATTTGAAGCTTTCTTT. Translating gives CSANRAFEAFF.

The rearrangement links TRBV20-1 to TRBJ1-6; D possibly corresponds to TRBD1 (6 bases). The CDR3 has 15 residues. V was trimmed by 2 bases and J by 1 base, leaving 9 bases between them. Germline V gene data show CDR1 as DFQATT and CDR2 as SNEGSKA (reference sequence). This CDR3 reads CSARSGVSYNSPLHF. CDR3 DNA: TGCAGTGCTAGATCAGGGGTATCCTATAATTCACCCCTCCACTTT.

CDR3 bases: TGTGCCAGCAGTTTAACTCTCCAGGGGGCATATAGAAACACCATATATTTT. Encoded protein: CASSLTLQGAYRNTIYF. This chain links TRBV2 with TRBJ1-3; TRBD1 aligns across 8 bases. With V trimmed by 5 bases and J by 5 bases, 14 bases remained unmatched. Germline CDR1 SNHLY, CDR2 FYNNEI. CDR3 length: 17 amino acids.

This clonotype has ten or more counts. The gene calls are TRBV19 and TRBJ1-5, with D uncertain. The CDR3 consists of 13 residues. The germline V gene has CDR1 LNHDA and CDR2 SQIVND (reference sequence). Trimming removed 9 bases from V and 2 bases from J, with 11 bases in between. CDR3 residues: CASTNPGNQPQHF. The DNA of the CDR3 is TGTGCCAGCACCAACCCCGGCAATCAGCCCCAGCATTTT. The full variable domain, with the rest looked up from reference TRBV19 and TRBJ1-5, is DGGITQSPKYLFRKEGQNVTLSCEQNLNHDAMYWYRQDPGQGLRLIYYSQIVNDFQKGDIAEGYSVSREKKESFPLTVTSAQKNPTAFYLCASTNPGNQPQHFGDGTRLSIL.

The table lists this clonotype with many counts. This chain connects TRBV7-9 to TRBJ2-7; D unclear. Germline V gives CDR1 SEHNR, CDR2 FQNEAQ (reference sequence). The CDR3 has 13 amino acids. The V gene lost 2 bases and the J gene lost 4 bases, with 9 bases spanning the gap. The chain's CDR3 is CASSLLGPYEQYF. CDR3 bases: TGTGCCAGCAGCTTACTTGGTCCGTACGAGCAGTACTTC.

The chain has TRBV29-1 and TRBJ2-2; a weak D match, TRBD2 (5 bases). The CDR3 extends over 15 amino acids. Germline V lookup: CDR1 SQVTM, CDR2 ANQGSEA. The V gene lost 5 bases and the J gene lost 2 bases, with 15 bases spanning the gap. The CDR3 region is CSVLRETGNTGELFF. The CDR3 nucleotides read TGCAGCGTTTTGAGGGAGACTGGAAACACCGGGGAGCTGTTTTTT.

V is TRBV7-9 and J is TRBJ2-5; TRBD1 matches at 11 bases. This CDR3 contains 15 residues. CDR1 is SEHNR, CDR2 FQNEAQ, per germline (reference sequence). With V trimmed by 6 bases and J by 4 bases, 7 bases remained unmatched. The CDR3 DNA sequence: TGTGCCAGCAGTTACGGGACAGGGGGAATAGAGACCCAGTACTTC. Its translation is CASSYGTGGIETQYF.

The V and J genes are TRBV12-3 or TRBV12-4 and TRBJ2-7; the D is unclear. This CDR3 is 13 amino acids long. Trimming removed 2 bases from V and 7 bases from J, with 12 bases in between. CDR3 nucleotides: TGTGCCAGCAGTTTAACTACGGCGGAAGAGCAGTACTTC. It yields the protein CASSLTTAEEQYF.

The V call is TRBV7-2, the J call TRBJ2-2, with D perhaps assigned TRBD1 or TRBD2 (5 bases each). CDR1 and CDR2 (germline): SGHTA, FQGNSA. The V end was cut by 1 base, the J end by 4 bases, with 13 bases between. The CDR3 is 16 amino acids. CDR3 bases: TGTGCCAGCAGCTTAGGGGGCGGGCCCTCCACCGGGGAGCTGTTTTTT. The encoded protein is CASSLGGGPSTGELFF.